This entry is about one T cell receptor beta chain. Libraries were prepared by immunoSEQ multiplex PCR; TCRdb keeps only in-frame clonotypes and omits some of them. Of about 39,000 clones in the sample, roughly 77% are singletons; the top ten hold 30% to 35%. V was cut by 7 bases and J by 5 bases, with 21 bases left in between. Germline V gene data show CDR1 as SGHDT and CDR2 as YYEEEE. The CDR3 runs 15 residues. These data belong to a study of T cells in localized non-small cell lung cancer. The clonotype originates from a woman aged 35-75 years with stage II squamous cell lung carcinoma. The chain has TRBV5-6 and TRBJ2-5; the D gene could be TRBD1 or TRBD2 (6 bases each). This specimen consisted of PBMCs, obtained before any cancer treatment. As DNA, the CDR3 is TGTGCCAGCTGCCTCCCCGGGGGCCAAGAGGAGACCCAGTACTTC. This translates into CASCLPGGQEETQYF.